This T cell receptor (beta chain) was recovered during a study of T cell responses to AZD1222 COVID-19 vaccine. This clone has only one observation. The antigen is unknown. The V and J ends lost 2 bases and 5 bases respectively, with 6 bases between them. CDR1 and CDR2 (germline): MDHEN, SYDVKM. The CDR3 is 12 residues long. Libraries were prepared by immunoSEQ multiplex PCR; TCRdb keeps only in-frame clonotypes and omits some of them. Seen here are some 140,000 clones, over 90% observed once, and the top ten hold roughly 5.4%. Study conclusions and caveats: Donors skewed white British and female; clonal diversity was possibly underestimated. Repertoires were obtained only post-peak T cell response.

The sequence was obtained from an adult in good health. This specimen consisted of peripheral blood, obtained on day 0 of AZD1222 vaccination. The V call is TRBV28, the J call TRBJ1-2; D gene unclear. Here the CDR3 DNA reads TGTGCCAGCAGTTTAAGGGCATATGGCTACACCTTC. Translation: CASSLRAYGYTF.